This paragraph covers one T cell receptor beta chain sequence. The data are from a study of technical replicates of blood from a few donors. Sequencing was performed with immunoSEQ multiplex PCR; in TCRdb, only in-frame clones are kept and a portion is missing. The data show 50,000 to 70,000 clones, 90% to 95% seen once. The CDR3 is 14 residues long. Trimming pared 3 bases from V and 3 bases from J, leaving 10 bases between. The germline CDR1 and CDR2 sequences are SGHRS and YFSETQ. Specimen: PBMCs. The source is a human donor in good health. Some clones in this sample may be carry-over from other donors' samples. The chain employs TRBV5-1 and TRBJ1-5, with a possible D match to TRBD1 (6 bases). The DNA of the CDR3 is TGCGCCAGCAGCTCCGGACAGCCCAATCAGCCCCAGCATTTT. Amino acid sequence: CASSSGQPNQPQHF.